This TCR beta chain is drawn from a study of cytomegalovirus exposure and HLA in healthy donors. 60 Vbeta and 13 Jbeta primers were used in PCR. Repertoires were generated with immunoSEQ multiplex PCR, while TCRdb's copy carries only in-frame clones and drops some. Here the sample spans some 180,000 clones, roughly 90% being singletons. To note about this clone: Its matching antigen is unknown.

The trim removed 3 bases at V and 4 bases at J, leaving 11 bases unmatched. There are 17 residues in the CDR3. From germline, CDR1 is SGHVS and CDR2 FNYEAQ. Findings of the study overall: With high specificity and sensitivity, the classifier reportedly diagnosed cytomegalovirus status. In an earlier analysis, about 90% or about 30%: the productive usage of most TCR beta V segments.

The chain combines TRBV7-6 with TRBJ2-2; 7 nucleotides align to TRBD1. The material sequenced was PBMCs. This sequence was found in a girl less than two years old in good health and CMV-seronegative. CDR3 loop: CASSFGRGGSSTGELFF. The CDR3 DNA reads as TGTGCCAGCAGCTTCGGCCGAGGGGGCTCTAGCACCGGGGAGCTGTTTTTT.